The 24 T cell receptor beta chains presented below share a single source sample, sequenced in a study of cytomegalovirus exposure and HLA in healthy donors. Researchers ran the PCR with 60 Vbeta and 13 Jbeta primers. This table comes from immunoSEQ multiplex PCR, and its TCRdb copy is limited to in-frame clones, with some not included. Altogether 150,000 to 200,000 clones are present, under 85% being singletons, with the ten largest covering roughly 2.5%. Sequenced material: PBMCs. These receptors were obtained from a human donor in good health.

The chain links TRBV6-1 to TRBJ1-2; D call uncertain. V shed 1 base and J shed 4 bases, with 10 bases lying between them. Germline CDR1 MNHNS, CDR2 SASEGT. The CDR3 is 14 amino acids. The DNA for the CDR3 is TGTGCCAGCAGTGAAGTGGGAGAGGTCTATGGCTACACCTTC. It codes for CASSEVGEVYGYTF.

This clone was seen more than once but under ten times. V gene TRBV19 combines with J gene TRBJ2-2; a possible D gene is TRBD1 (6 bases). Trimming pared 6 bases from V and 0 bases from J, leaving 17 bases between. Germline V gene sequence: CDR1 LNHDA, CDR2 SQIVND (reference sequence). The CDR3 has 17 amino acids. The CDR3 sequence: CASRLGWGPANTGELFF. The CDR3 DNA reads as TGTGCCAGTAGACTCGGCTGGGGGCCAGCGAACACCGGGGAGCTGTTTTTT.

Only a few counts were recorded for this clone. The same CDR3 can be traced to other DNA sequences in this sample. The chain joins TRBV6-5 to TRBJ1-4; 8 bases agree with TRBD1. Germline CDR1 is MNHEY and CDR2 is SVGAGI. With 2 bases clipped from V and 8 bases from J, the junction kept 4 bases outside the gene matches. The CDR3 loop spans 14 amino acids. CDR3 region: CASSYGQGKEKLFF. In DNA, the CDR3 is TGTGCCAGCAGTTACGGACAGGGAAAGGAAAAACTGTTTTTT.

The V gene is TRBV7-2, the J gene TRBJ2-7; 9 bases are shared with TRBD1. Per the germline V gene, CDR1 is SGHTA and CDR2 is FQGNSA. V was clipped by 5 bases and J by 6 bases; unmatched bases: 5. This CDR3 is 13 amino acids long. In DNA, the CDR3 is TGTGCCAGCAGCCGGACAGGGGTAGGCGAGCAGTACTTC. Translation: CASSRTGVGEQYF.

The V call is TRBV6-1, the J call TRBJ2-3; 14 bases line up with TRBD2. Germline CDR1 reads MNHNS; CDR2 reads SASEGT. The ends lost 4 bases at V and 1 base at J; junction bases unmatched: 1. The CDR3 length is 16 residues. The chain's CDR3 is CASSVGLAGGTDTQYF. The CDR3 DNA follows: TGTGCCAGCAGTGTGGGACTAGCGGGGGGCACAGATACGCAGTATTTT.

The rearrangement links TRBV19 to TRBJ1-2; 7 bases agree with TRBD1. The CDR3 has 16 amino acids. V shed 4 bases, J shed 5 bases, and the junction held 13 bases outside the gene matches. CDR1 and CDR2 from the germline V gene are LNHDA and SQIVND (reference sequence). The CDR3: CASSRGRDRTEYGYTF. Written as DNA, the CDR3 is TGTGCCAGTAGTAGGGGCCGGGACAGAACTGAATATGGCTACACCTTC.

In DNA form, the CDR3 reads TGTGCCAGCAGTCATCCGGGACTAGCAAGCACCGGGGAGCTGTTTTTT. The encoded protein is CASSHPGLASTGELFF. The rearrangement links TRBV7-9 to TRBJ2-2; the match to TRBD2 covers 9 bases. J lost 4 bases, V lost 6 bases, and 9 bases had no gene match. Germline V gene sequence: CDR1 SEHNR, CDR2 FQNEAQ (reference sequence). The CDR3 has 16 amino acids.

CDR3 bases: TGTGCCAGTAGTATCACAGGGTCAGGTCAGCCCCAGCATTTT. Translation: CASSITGSGQPQHF. This chain joins TRBV19 and TRBJ1-5; tentative D call: TRBD1 (6 bases). The V and J ends lost 3 bases and 6 bases respectively, with 12 bases between them. The length of the CDR3 is 14 residues. Germline assignment: CDR1 LNHDA and CDR2 SQIVND (reference sequence). Looking up the rest from reference TRBV19 and TRBJ1-5 gives the full variable domain: DGGITQSPKYLFRKEGQNVTLSCEQNLNHDAMYWYRQDPGQGLRLIYYSQIVNDFQKGDIAEGYSVSREKKESFPLTVTSAQKNPTAFYLCASSITGSGQPQHFGDGTRLSIL.

The chain has TRBV25-1 and TRBJ1-2; 7 bases fit TRBD1. Trimming took 4 bases from V and 4 from J; bases not matched to a gene: 6. The CDR3 is 14 amino acids. Per germline, CDR1 MGHDK and CDR2 SYGVNS. The CDR3 reads CASSGGTEPYGYTF. In DNA, the CDR3 is TGTGCCAGCAGTGGGGGGACAGAACCCTATGGCTACACCTTC.

The genes are TRBV10-3 and TRBJ2-5, with unresolved D. The DNA end is a closer match to TRBJ2-7, so the J assignment may be wrong. Germline V lookup: CDR1 ENHRY, CDR2 SYGVKD. The CDR3 is 15 amino acids. This CDR3 reads CAISEGGSTSYEQYF. The CDR3 DNA follows: TGTGCCATCAGTGAGGGCGGCAGTACTTCCTACGAGCAGTACTTC.

This clone has only one observation. This rearrangement joins TRBV6-1 to TRBJ2-7; TRBD1 agrees at 9 bases. Germline-derived CDR1 and CDR2 are MNHNS and SASEGT. V trimming: 3 bases; J trimming: 1 base; junction bases outside the gene matches: 7. CDR3 length: 16 amino acids. In nucleotides, the CDR3 is TGTGCCAGCAGTGAGGAACAGGGGGCTTGGTCCTACGAGCAGTACTTC. Protein: CASSEEQGAWSYEQYF.

The genes are TRBV2 and TRBJ1-5, with D possibly being TRBD1 (6 bases). The germline gives CDR1 SNHLY, CDR2 FYNNEI. V lost 2 bases and J lost 3, with 17 bases in between. This CDR3 has 17 amino acids. DNA for the CDR3: TGTGCCAGCAGTGAACGAGGGGGGGCGGTATCCAATCAGCCCCAGCATTTT. This encodes CASSERGGAVSNQPQHF.

The chain is built from TRBV27 and TRBJ1-2; TRBD1 aligns across 9 bases. The CDR3 is 18 residues long. The junction had 18 bases not matched to a gene; V was cut back by 4 bases and J by 6 bases. The germline gives CDR1 MNHEY, CDR2 SMNVEV (reference sequence). This CDR3 reads CASSSYALDRGGTDGYTF. CDR3 DNA: TGTGCCAGCAGTTCCTATGCCCTTGACAGGGGGGGTACAGATGGCTACACCTTC.

This clone has only a few counts. This rearrangement joins TRBV30 to TRBJ2-5; a weak D match, TRBD2 (5 bases). V gave up 0 bases and J gave up 5 bases, with 13 bases separating them. The CDR3 loop spans 14 amino acids. Germline V gives CDR1 GTSNPN, CDR2 SVGIG (reference sequence). The CDR3 DNA follows: TGTGCCTGGAGTGTGTATAGAGGCGGGGAGACCCAGTACTTC. Its protein is CAWSVYRGGETQYF.

The chain couples TRBV15 to TRBJ2-1; 11 bases fit TRBD1. This CDR3 is built from 14 residues. The V gene end was trimmed by 7 bases and the J gene end by 8 bases; junction bases not matched to a gene: 7. Germline-derived CDR1 and CDR2 are LNHNV and YYDKDF (reference sequence). CDR3 coding DNA: TGTGCCACCAAGGTAGGACAGGGGGCCGATGAGCAGTTCTTC. It specifies CATKVGQGADEQFF.

This chain joins TRBV5-4 and TRBJ1-1; 10 positions agree with TRBD1. The germline CDR1 and CDR2 sequences are SGHNT and YYREEE (reference sequence). V lost 4 bases, J lost 12 bases, and 18 bases stayed unmatched. The length of the CDR3 is 16 residues. The CDR3 coding sequence is TGTGCCAGCAGCGCGACAGGGGGCGCTTGGGGGAAACGAACTTTCTTT. Protein sequence: CASSATGGAWGKRTFF.

Only one count was recorded for this clone. V is TRBV7-3 and J is TRBJ2-3; D perhaps matches TRBD1 (6 bases). V lost 5 bases and J 2 bases, leaving 11 bases between the germline ends. The CDR3 is 14 amino acids. CDR1 and CDR2 (germline): SGHTA, FQGTGA. Here the CDR3 DNA reads TGTGCCAGCAGCCTCGGACAGCCCACAGATACGCAGTATTTT. This translates into CASSLGQPTDTQYF.

This rearrangement joins TRBV2 to TRBJ1-1; D remains ambiguous. The germline CDR1 and CDR2 sequences are SNHLY and FYNNEI. The ends were cut back, 7 bases at V and 0 bases at J, with 9 bases in the middle. The CDR3 has 13 residues. For the CDR3, the DNA is TGTGCCAGCATTACAGAATTGAACACTGAAGCTTTCTTT. This encodes CASITELNTEAFF.

V is TRBV2 and J is TRBJ2-5; D is undetermined. V was clipped by 5 bases and J by 5 bases, with 12 bases between them. There are 13 residues in the CDR3. Germline V lookup: CDR1 SNHLY, CDR2 FYNNEI. CDR3 amino acids: CASSSYHGETQYF. Written as DNA, the CDR3 is TGTGCCAGCAGTTCGTATCACGGGGAGACCCAGTACTTC.

This clone was recorded only once. The chain recombines TRBV13 with TRBJ2-5, with 10 bases matching TRBD2. The CDR3 totals 19 residues. V dropped 5 bases and J dropped 2; count of bases not matched to a gene: 17. Germline V CDR1 and CDR2: PRHDT, FYEKMQ (reference sequence). CDR3 DNA: TGTGCCAGCAGCACAACCGCAGGGCTAGCGGGGGAGGGGCAAGAGACCCAGTACTTC. It yields the protein CASSTTAGLAGEGQETQYF.

This clone appeared a single time. This sequence joins TRBV9 and TRBJ1-3; a weak D match, TRBD1 (5 bases). Germline-derived CDR1 and CDR2 are SGDLS and YYNGEE. V gave up 4 bases and J gave up 0 bases, with 11 bases separating them. The CDR3 extends over 15 amino acids. The CDR3 region has the DNA TGTGCCAGCAGCTTTCAACAGGACTCTGGAAACACCATATATTTT. This encodes CASSFQQDSGNTIYF.

This rearrangement joins TRBV4-3 to TRBJ2-5; tentative D call: TRBD1 (6 bases). The end of the DNA is better explained by TRBJ2-7, so the J call may be wrong. Germline-derived CDR1 and CDR2 are LGHNA and YSLEER. The CDR3 has 16 amino acids. The CDR3, as DNA: TGCGCCAGCAGCCAAGTTTTAGCCAGGGACACCTACGAGCAGTACTTC. Translating it yields CASSQVLARDTYEQYF.

The rearrangement links TRBV7-2 to TRBJ1-3; 8 bases fit TRBD1. This CDR3 comprises 15 residues. V lost 6 bases and J lost 0; bases outside the gene matches: 4. The V gene's germline CDR1 is SGHTA and CDR2 FQGNSA. The CDR3 loop reads CASRPTGVSGNTIYF. The CDR3 nucleotides read TGTGCCAGCAGACCGACAGGGGTCTCTGGAAACACCATATATTTT.

This clone was seen a handful of times. The CDR3 region has the DNA TGTGCCAGCAGCCAACTTAGGGGTACCACAGATACGCAGTATTTT. This codes for CASSQLRGTTDTQYF. The rearrangement uses TRBV14 and TRBJ2-3; TRBD1 might be the D (5 bases). CDR1 and CDR2 (germline): SGHDN, FVKESK. This CDR3 comprises 15 residues. V was clipped by 2 bases and J by 2 bases, with 11 bases between them.